This T cell receptor beta chain was recovered during a study of cytomegalovirus exposure and HLA in healthy donors. Trimming took off 5 bases at V and 3 bases at J, with 5 bases between the two ends. Germline V gene lookup returns CDR1 SEHNR and CDR2 FQNEAQ (reference sequence). The CDR3 sequence is 11 residues long. Study results and limitations: Diagnosis of cytomegalovirus status made by the classifier reportedly showed high specificity and sensitivity.

Concerning this clone: Its antigen is undetermined.

PCR amplification relied on 60 Vbeta primers (plus 13 Jbeta primers). Generated by immunoSEQ multiplex PCR, the TCRdb table keeps only in-frame clones and is missing some. The repertoire includes about 120,000 clones, around 63% of them detected once, and 9% to 10% sits in the top ten. The sequence was obtained from a man aged 40-55 years in good health and CMV-seropositive. This chain links TRBV7-9 with TRBJ2-7; D is undetermined. The material sequenced was PBMCs. CDR3 DNA sequence: TGTGCCAGCAGCCCTAACTACGAGCAGTACTTC. Translation: CASSPNYEQYF. Using reference TRBV7-9 and TRBJ2-7 for the parts outside the CDR3, the full variable domain is DTGVSQNPRHKITKRGQNVTFRCDPISEHNRLYWYRQTLGQGPEFLTYFQNEAQLEKSRLLSDRFSAERPKGSFSTLEIQRTEQGDSAMYLCASSPNYEQYFGPGTRLTVT.